These 26 T cell receptor beta chains originate from one sample sequenced in a study of cytomegalovirus exposure and HLA in healthy donors. PCR involved 60 Vbeta and 13 Jbeta primers. Some clones are missing from TCRdb's copy, which holds only in-frame ones; the method was immunoSEQ multiplex PCR. Among about 160,000 clones listed, roughly three quarters were seen once. What was sequenced was PBMCs. These receptors all stem from a man aged 60 to 69 in good health and CMV-seronegative.

With regard to this clone: Here the CDR3 omits its conserved ending phenylalanine or tryptophan, so a read error is the likely source. The DNA is left out, because the CDR3 cannot be placed on it with certainty; the CDR3 is given as TCRdb lists it. This chain connects TRBV2 to TRBJ2-3; the listed D gene, TRBD1, was not tested against the DNA. Per the germline V gene, CDR1 is SNHLY and CDR2 is FYNNEI. Ends included, the CDR3 has 11 residues. CDR3 region: CASSGGDRPFI.

This clone was seen more than once but under ten times. The chain is built from TRBV29-1 and TRBJ2-1; 7 bases match TRBD1. The germline CDR1 and CDR2 sequences are SQVTM and ANQGSEA. The trim removed 4 bases at V and 10 bases at J, leaving 13 bases unmatched. CDR3 size: 14 residues. The CDR3 loop reads CSVGGTDLMGEQFF. In DNA form, the CDR3 reads TGCAGCGTTGGTGGGACAGACCTTATGGGGGAGCAGTTCTTC.

The gene calls are TRBV6-1 and TRBJ1-5, with 9 bases fitting TRBD1. The CDR3 contains 16 residues. Germline V gene sequence: CDR1 MNHNS, CDR2 SASEGT. After removal of 4 bases from V and 5 bases from J, the junction contained 9 bases not matched to a gene. CDR3: CASSARHWDRDQPQHF. The DNA for the CDR3 is TGTGCCAGCAGTGCGCGCCACTGGGACAGGGATCAGCCCCAGCATTTT.

The chain recombines TRBV5-1 with TRBJ2-3; 14 bases align to TRBD2. Germline V CDR1 and CDR2: SGHRS, YFSETQ. The V segment lost 6 bases and the J segment 6 bases; nucleotides outside the gene matches: 6. The length of the CDR3 is 15 residues. CDR3 in amino acids: CASTRTSGGPDTQYF. The CDR3 DNA reads as TGCGCCAGCACTCGGACTAGCGGGGGGCCGGATACGCAGTATTTT.

V and J are TRBV18 and TRBJ2-7; 10 bases line up with TRBD2. J gave up 2 bases and V 6 bases, and 7 bases lay outside the gene matches. Germline CDR1 reads KGHSH; CDR2 reads LQKENI. The CDR3 runs 15 residues. CDR3 sequence reads: CASSPGLAETYEQYF. As DNA, the CDR3 is TGTGCCAGCTCTCCTGGACTAGCGGAGACCTACGAGCAGTACTTC. Complete variable domain (other parts from reference TRBV18 and TRBJ2-7): NAGVMQNPRHLVRRRGQEARLRCSPMKGHSHVYWYRQLPEEGLKFMVYLQKENIIDESGMPKERFSAEFPKEGPSILRIQQVVRGDSAAYFCASSPGLAETYEQYFGPGTRLTVT.

This clone was seen a single time. The chain uses TRBV15 and TRBJ1-3, with 7 bases lining up with TRBD1. V trimming: 4 bases; J trimming: 0 bases; junction bases outside the gene matches: 15. Germline assignment: CDR1 LNHNV and CDR2 YYDKDF (reference sequence). The CDR3 runs to 19 residues. DNA of the CDR3: TGTGCCACCAGCATAGTCACAGGGGCTGAACTGGGCTCTGGAAACACCATATATTTT. Protein product: CATSIVTGAELGSGNTIYF.

This clone occurred once. The J gene is TRBJ2-5, the V gene TRBV7-8; 13 bases are shared with TRBD2. Germline CDR1 reads SGHVS; CDR2 reads FQNEAQ. Trimming took 5 bases from V and 4 from J; bases not matched to a gene: 4. The CDR3 is 15 amino acids. CDR3 region: CASSPRTSGGETQYF. CDR3 in DNA: TGTGCCAGCAGCCCAAGGACTAGCGGGGGAGAGACCCAGTACTTC.

V gene TRBV5-6 combines with J gene TRBJ1-4; 9 nucleotides align to TRBD1. CDR1 and CDR2 from the germline V gene are SGHDT and YYEEEE. This CDR3 is built from 14 residues. J gave up 10 bases and V 2 bases, and 6 bases lay outside the gene matches. The CDR3 is CASSLGTGNGKLFF. In DNA form, the CDR3 reads TGTGCCAGCAGCTTAGGGACAGGGAACGGAAAACTGTTTTTT.

Note on this clone: The sample contains more than one DNA sequence encoding this CDR3. This chain uses TRBV30 with TRBJ1-3, with 7 positions matching TRBD1. CDR1 is GTSNPN and CDR2 is SVGIG in the germline V gene (reference sequence). The junction had 0 bases not matched to a gene; V was cut back by 3 bases and J by 1 base. The CDR3 contains 13 residues. CDR3 sequence: CAWSRGSGNTIYF. The CDR3 DNA reads as TGTGCCTGGAGCAGGGGGTCTGGAAACACCATATATTTT.

This clone came up once. The V call is TRBV7-6, the J call TRBJ1-3, with 12 bases fitting TRBD1. Trimming at V came to 5 bases and at J to 0 bases, leaving 11 bases not matched to a gene. The germline V gene has CDR1 SGHVS and CDR2 FNYEAQ. The length of the CDR3 is 19 residues. Here the CDR3 DNA reads TGTGCCAGCAGCGCCTTGGGACAGGGGGCCCTAGCCTCTGGAAACACCATATATTTT. Its protein is CASSALGQGALASGNTIYF.

The rearrangement joins TRBV7-6 to TRBJ2-3, with 10 bases that match TRBD2. The V segment lost 1 base and the J segment 3 bases; nucleotides outside the gene matches: 4. The CDR3 is made up of 16 amino acids. CDR1 and CDR2 (germline): SGHVS, FNYEAQ. The chain's CDR3 is CASSLGAGGQTDTQYF. CDR3 DNA sequence: TGTGCCAGCAGCTTAGGAGCGGGGGGGCAGACAGATACGCAGTATTTT.

The V call is TRBV7-2, the J call TRBJ1-4; D is perhaps TRBD1 (5 bases). Trimming took 2 bases from V and 0 from J, leaving 7 bases between them. The CDR3 loop spans 15 amino acids. The V gene's germline CDR1 is SGHTA and CDR2 FQGNSA. DNA for the CDR3: TGTGCCAGCAGCTTATCACAGGCAACTAATGAAAAACTGTTTTTT. Protein: CASSLSQATNEKLFF.

The chain has TRBV7-2 and TRBJ2-3; 12 nucleotides agree with TRBD2. CDR1 SGHTA and CDR2 FQGNSA come from the germline V gene. The V segment lost 1 base and the J segment 4 bases; nucleotides outside the gene matches: 9. The CDR3 runs to 18 residues. CDR3 sequence (DNA): TGTGCCAGCAGCTTAGTTAGAGCTAGCGGGGGGGCCCCAGATACGCAGTATTTT. Its translation is CASSLVRASGGAPDTQYF.

This clone was seen more than once but under ten times. The rearrangement uses TRBV2 and TRBJ2-2; a possible D gene is TRBD1 (5 bases). The CDR3 covers 11 residues. Germline V CDR1 and CDR2: SNHLY, FYNNEI. The ends were cut back, 8 bases at V and 6 bases at J, with 7 bases in the middle. The CDR3 protein is CASGAAGELFF. CDR3 nucleotide sequence: TGTGCCAGCGGGGCGGCCGGGGAGCTGTTTTTT.

The chain has TRBV7-9 and TRBJ2-1; D unresolved. V lost 5 bases to trimming and J lost 8 bases, with 10 bases between them. The CDR3 has 12 residues. The germline V gene has CDR1 SEHNR and CDR2 FQNEAQ (reference sequence). Here the CDR3 reads CASSRDSHEQFF. CDR3 nucleotide sequence: TGTGCCAGCAGCCGCGATAGCCATGAGCAGTTCTTC.

This clone was detected only a few times. V and J are TRBV30 and TRBJ2-2; 9 positions match TRBD2. Germline trimming cut 5 bases from V and 4 bases from J; bases unmatched to any gene: 2. There are 13 residues in the CDR3. CDR1 is GTSNPN, CDR2 SVGIG, per germline (reference sequence). The CDR3, as DNA: TGTGCCTGGGGGACTAGCTCCACCGGGGAGCTGTTTTTT. Translating gives CAWGTSSTGELFF.

This chain uses TRBV5-6 with TRBJ2-1; maybe TRBD1 (6 bases). The germline V and J ends were trimmed by 3 bases and 16 bases, with 20 bases remaining between them. The CDR3 is 13 residues long. CDR1 is SGHDT and CDR2 is YYEEEE in the germline V gene. CDR3 residues: CASSSYGVGRGFF. The CDR3 DNA reads TGTGCCAGCAGCTCGTACGGGGTGGGCAGGGGCTTCTTC.

This chain uses TRBV11-2 with TRBJ2-1, with D possibly being TRBD1 (5 bases). V was shortened by 5 bases and J by 1 base, with 12 bases between the two germline ends. The V gene's germline CDR1 is SGHAT and CDR2 FQNNGV. There are 15 residues in the CDR3. DNA for the CDR3: TGTGCCAGCAGCCGAAACAGGTTATCCTACAATGAGCAGTTCTTC. It encodes CASSRNRLSYNEQFF. Together with reference TRBV11-2 and TRBJ2-1, the CDR3 gives the full variable domain: EAGVAQSPRYKIIEKRQSVAFWCNPISGHATLYWYQQILGQGPKLLIQFQNNGVVDDSQLPKDRFSAERLKGVDSTLKIQPAKLEDSAVYLCASSRNRLSYNEQFFGPGTRLTVL.

V and J are TRBV6-6 and TRBJ1-5, with D unresolved. This CDR3 is built from 13 residues. Per germline, CDR1 MNHNY and CDR2 SVGAGI (reference sequence). Trimming took 2 bases from V and 1 from J, leaving 3 bases between them. The CDR3 sequence is CASSYGSNQPQHF. In DNA, the CDR3 is TGTGCCAGCAGTTACGGCAGCAATCAGCCCCAGCATTTT.

The genes are TRBV6-6 and TRBJ2-2, with TRBD2 as a possible D gene (6 bases). The ends were cut back, 3 bases at V and 1 base at J, with 6 bases in the middle. In germline, CDR1 is MNHNY, CDR2 SVGAGI (reference sequence). CDR3 size: 14 residues. The CDR3 is CASSYSGNTGELFF. CDR3 nucleotide sequence: TGTGCCAGCAGTTATAGCGGGAACACCGGGGAGCTGTTTTTT.

The genes are TRBV19 and TRBJ2-3; D not certain. Deletions cut 4 bases from V and 2 bases from J, with 4 bases between. Per the germline V gene, CDR1 is LNHDA and CDR2 is SQIVND (reference sequence). This CDR3 is built from 12 residues. The CDR3 loop reads CASSSVTDTQYF. CDR3 bases: TGTGCCAGTAGTAGCGTCACAGATACGCAGTATTTT.

As to this clone: Other DNA sequences in the sample encode the same CDR3. The genes are TRBV18 and TRBJ2-2; no clear D. CDR1 and CDR2 from the germline V gene are KGHSH and LQKENI. V was cut by 4 bases and J by 7 bases, with 16 bases left in between. The CDR3 extends over 15 amino acids. The CDR3 region is CASSLNERYGGELFF. The CDR3 nucleotides are TGTGCCAGCTCACTCAACGAACGGTATGGCGGGGAGCTGTTTTTT.

The J gene is TRBJ2-5, the V gene TRBV27; 7 bases are a match to TRBD2. Looked up from germline, CDR1 is MNHEY and CDR2 is SMNVEV (reference sequence). The CDR3 loop spans 14 amino acids. V gave up 5 bases and J gave up 5 bases; unmatched junction bases: 8. CDR3 protein: CASSGGPGGETQYF. CDR3 sequence (DNA): TGTGCCAGCAGTGGGGGACCCGGGGGGGAGACCCAGTACTTC.

The J gene is TRBJ1-4, the V gene TRBV5-6; D may be TRBD1 (6 bases). Per germline, CDR1 SGHDT and CDR2 YYEEEE. V was shortened by 0 bases and J by 8 bases, with 14 bases between the two germline ends. The CDR3 has 15 residues. CDR3 nucleotides: TGTGCCAGCAGCTTGGGAGCGGGGGCTGAGGAAAAACTGTTTTTT. Translation: CASSLGAGAEEKLFF. Full variable domain (remainder filled in from reference TRBV5-6 and TRBJ1-4): DAGVTQSPTHLIKTRGQQVTLRCSPKSGHDTVSWYQQALGQGPQFIFQYYEEEERQRGNFPDRFSGHQFPNYSSELNVNALLLGDSALYLCASSLGAGAEEKLFFGSGTQLSVL.

This chain connects TRBV4-3 to TRBJ2-7, with 7 bases matching TRBD1. Germline V gene data show CDR1 as LGHNA and CDR2 as YSLEER. V was pared by 2 bases and J by 5 bases, with 0 bases of the junction left unmatched. This CDR3 is 12 amino acids long. For the CDR3, the DNA is TGCGCCAGCAGCCAACAGGGGGACGAGCAGTACTTC. This sequence encodes CASSQQGDEQYF.

In this sample, this clone turned up a few times. The V gene is TRBV28, the J gene TRBJ1-1; D ambiguous. The CDR3 covers 10 residues. With 10 bases removed from V and 11 bases from J, the gap between germline ends came to 14 bases. Germline V CDR1 and CDR2: MDHEN, SYDVKM. CDR3 nucleotide sequence: TGTGCCACCTTGGAGATCGGGGCTTTCTTT. Its protein is CATLEIGAFF.